The 7 T cell receptor beta chains below come from one sample, sequenced in a study of a mutant IDH1 vaccine in newly diagnosed glioma. Time point in this sample: week 47, end of study. Vaccination comprised doses that each held 300 ug of mutant IDH1 20-mer peptide, plus topical imiquimod. The antigens for these receptors are not known. Repertoires were generated with immunoSEQ multiplex PCR, while TCRdb's copy carries only in-frame clones and drops some. The data hold roughly 86,000 clones, with roughly 89% observed a single time. The source material was PBMCs, sampled from a glioma patient whose treatment included an IDH1 peptide vaccine. Source of these receptors: a woman in her 50s with glioma.

This clone was seen just once. J is TRBJ2-1 and V is TRBV9; possible D gene TRBD2, 5 bases. Germline CDR1 is SGDLS and CDR2 is YYNGEE. V was shortened by 0 bases and J by 8 bases, with 9 bases between the two germline ends. The CDR3 is 13 residues long. The CDR3 nucleotides read TGTGCCAGCAGCGTAGGAGGGTTTTATGAGCAGTTCTTC. Amino acids: CASSVGGFYEQFF.

This rearrangement joins TRBV6-6 to TRBJ1-6, with 7 bases identical to TRBD1. Germline V gene lookup returns CDR1 MNHNY and CDR2 SVGAGI (reference sequence). Losses at the gene ends were 7 bases for V and 7 bases for J; bases not matched to a gene: 10. The CDR3 runs 15 residues. The CDR3 DNA reads TGTGCCAGCAATTTAAGACAGGGACTAAATTCACCCCTCCACTTT. Translating it yields CASNLRQGLNSPLHF.

This clone appeared once. The V gene is TRBV6-1, the J gene TRBJ1-2; D unclear. The CDR3 extends over 11 amino acids. Germline assignment: CDR1 MNHNS and CDR2 SASEGT. Trimming left V 7 bases short and J 5 bases short, with 8 bases between. The CDR3 is CASMPDYGYTF. For the CDR3, the DNA is TGTGCCAGCATGCCGGATTATGGCTACACCTTC.

The chain couples TRBV18 to TRBJ2-3, with D tentatively TRBD1 (7 bases). The CDR3 contains 19 residues. From germline, CDR1 is KGHSH and CDR2 LQKENI. V lost 1 base and J lost 2, with 22 bases in between. The CDR3 loop reads CASSPRGGSGTAITDTQYF. CDR3 coding DNA: TGTGCCAGCTCACCACGTGGGGGGTCCGGGACAGCGATCACAGATACGCAGTATTTT.

As regards this clone: A junction boundary mismatches the germline segment, possibly from a read error. This sequence joins TRBV7-7 and TRBJ2-3; possibly TRBD1 for D (6 bases). CDR1 and CDR2 (germline): SSHAT, FNYEAQ (reference sequence). The CDR3 spans 15 residues. This CDR3 reads CASSAQGGGTDTQYF. The CDR3 nucleotides read TGTGCTAGCAGCGCACAGGGCGGAGGCACAGATACGCAGTATTTT.

The V call is TRBV4-1, the J call TRBJ2-7; 13 bases map to TRBD2. The CDR3 is 17 residues long. The V and J ends lost 1 base and 4 bases, in that order; junction bases with no gene match: 7. Germline CDR1 MGHRA, CDR2 YSYEKL. CDR3 protein: CASSQGGLAGSSYEQYF. CDR3 DNA: TGCGCCAGCAGCCAAGGGGGACTAGCGGGATCAAGTTACGAGCAGTACTTC.

CDR3 sequence: CASTRTGEYEQYF. In nucleotides, the CDR3 is TGTGCCAGCACCCGGACAGGAGAATACGAGCAGTACTTC. V gene TRBV6-6 combines with J gene TRBJ2-7, with 7 bases matching TRBD1. The CDR3 totals 13 residues. CDR1 is MNHNY, CDR2 SVGAGI, per germline (reference sequence). The J segment lost 4 bases and the V segment lost 7 bases, leaving 7 bases of the junction unmatched.